The clone carrying this TCR beta chain was seen many times. Its antigen is as yet unknown. Each diagnosis was grounded in clinical symptoms, serum thyroxine and TRAb, thyroid ultrasound, and orbital computed tomography. The data originate from a study of T cells in Graves' hyperthyroidism and ophthalmopathy. Overall study findings and caveats: Ophthalmopathy was identified by the model a median approximately six months ahead of onset.

The CDR3 is made up of 17 amino acids. Germline loops: CDR1 SNHLY, CDR2 FYNNEI. The J segment lost 3 bases and the V segment lost 2 bases, leaving 9 bases of the junction unmatched. Regions amplified from RNA transcripts were the TCR beta CDR3 regions. A first-round RT-PCR of the TCR CDR3 used the HTBI primer set. MiXCR, applied by TCRdb to the multiplex PCR reads, yields one record per CDR3 protein. Counted here are about 570,000 distinct CDR3 sequences, 12% to 15% occurring once; the ten biggest clones make up about 15%. Sequencing was done on a sample of blood. The TCR sequence derives from a woman aged 40 to 50 with Graves' hyperthyroidism. This rearrangement joins TRBV2 to TRBJ1-5; 8 bases map to TRBD1. The DNA for the CDR3 is TGTGCCAGCAGTGAAAGGGCAGGGGGCCTTTCCAATCAGCCCCAGCATTTT. Translation gives CASSERAGGLSNQPQHF.